This T cell receptor (beta chain) comes out of a study of CD8 T cells in ankylosing spondylitis. Findings of the study overall: Clones linked to disease were reported to show significant enrichment in matched ankylosing spondylitis synovial fluid. Past studies reported some motif variants in reactive arthritis synovial fluid and blood. A TCR beta motif of eight or nine highly homologous variants seemed to mark ankylosing spondylitis blood.

The CDR3 covers 11 residues. Looked up from germline, CDR1 is KGHSH and CDR2 is LQKENI. Trimming stripped 3 bases from V and 5 bases from J, with 4 bases between. The TCR beta libraries were generated through quantitative 5'-RACE incorporating molecular barcodes. TCRdb re-called the 5' RACE reads with MiXCR, one entry per CDR3 protein. The sample lists about 840,000 distinct CDR3 sequences, 10% to 15% occurring once. This clonotype was observed many times. Its antigen is currently unknown. Sequenced input: blood, either unsorted or a sorted T cell fraction (not recorded which). This TCR came from a male donor with ankylosing spondylitis. J is TRBJ1-1 and V is TRBV18; no clear D. The CDR3 spells CASSPLTEAFF. In DNA, the CDR3 is TGTGCCAGCTCACCGTTGACTGAAGCTTTCTTT.